This passage covers 12 T cell receptor beta chains from one sample sequenced in a study of CD8+CD57+ T cells in acquired aplastic anemia. Using genomic DNA as the template, TCR beta VDJ and CDR3 profiling was carried out. TCRdb itself ran the reads through MiXCR, one entry per CDR3 protein. Among approximately 200,000 distinct CDR3 sequences listed, about 59% were seen once. Sequencing was done on a sample of sorted CD4+, CD8+, or CD8+CD57+ T cells (not recorded which) from PBMCs. The receptors here all came from a human donor in good health.

The chain has TRBV15 and TRBJ1-2; TRBD1 is a possible D gene (6 bases). Germline V gene sequence: CDR1 LNHNV, CDR2 YYDKDF (reference sequence). The CDR3 consists of 14 residues. V dropped 0 bases and J dropped 8 bases, with 13 bases sitting between them. The CDR3 region has the DNA TGTGCCACCAGCAGAGAAGGAAGGGGGGAAGGCTACACCTTC. It translates to CATSREGRGEGYTF.

This chain connects TRBV14 to TRBJ1-2; D remains ambiguous. CDR3 length: 16 amino acids. V was clipped by 1 base and J by 8 bases, with 20 bases between them. Per germline, CDR1 SGHDN and CDR2 FVKESK. The CDR3 coding sequence is TGTGCCAGCAGCCAAGGGTCAGTGCGGAGGGAGGGCGGCTACACCTTC. Encoded protein: CASSQGSVRREGGYTF.

J is TRBJ2-3 and V is TRBV25-1; D is possibly TRBD1 (6 bases). V was clipped by 3 bases and J by 2 bases, with 15 bases between them. Germline V gives CDR1 MGHDK, CDR2 SYGVNS. The CDR3 has 16 amino acids. DNA for the CDR3: TGTGCCAGCAGTGACTTTTGGGGGCCGTTCACAGATACGCAGTATTTT. This encodes CASSDFWGPFTDTQYF.

This clonotype was observed many times. The rearrangement uses TRBV7-9 and TRBJ2-3; TRBD2 matches 8 bases. Losses at the gene ends were 4 bases for V and 8 bases for J; bases not matched to a gene: 2. The V gene's germline CDR1 is SEHNR and CDR2 FQNEAQ (reference sequence). The CDR3 loop spans 12 amino acids. CDR3 bases: TGTGCCAGCAGCTCCGCGGGAGGTACGCAGTATTTT. Encoded protein: CASSSAGGTQYF.

The chain combines TRBV7-8 with TRBJ1-2, with 8 nucleotides matching TRBD1. Germline loops: CDR1 SGHVS, CDR2 FQNEAQ. The CDR3 length is 13 residues. V shed 3 bases and J 8 bases; nucleotides not matched to a gene: 5. CDR3 loop: CASSFDRGLGYTF. CDR3 bases: TGTGCCAGCAGCTTCGACAGGGGACTGGGCTACACCTTC.

This chain links TRBV2 with TRBJ2-7, with 10 bases matching TRBD1. Germline V gene lookup returns CDR1 SNHLY and CDR2 FYNNEI. The CDR3 runs 13 residues. The V segment lost 9 bases and the J segment 6 bases; nucleotides outside the gene matches: 8. CDR3 loop: CARRDRGVSEQYF. As DNA, the CDR3 is TGTGCCAGAAGGGACAGGGGAGTCTCCGAGCAGTACTTC.

The chain links TRBV20-1 to TRBJ2-7, with 8 positions matching TRBD2. Germline CDR1 is DFQATT and CDR2 is SNEGSKA (reference sequence). CDR3 size: 14 residues. The junction had 10 bases not matched to a gene; V was cut back by 5 bases and J by 4 bases. The CDR3 is CSACPTSGRYEQYF. DNA of the CDR3: TGCAGTGCTTGCCCCACTAGCGGCCGGTACGAGCAGTACTTC.

This chain joins TRBV20-1 and TRBJ2-7, with 10 bases that match TRBD1. The CDR3 runs 18 residues. V lost 6 bases, J lost 0 bases, and 17 bases stayed unmatched. The germline gives CDR1 DFQATT, CDR2 SNEGSKA (reference sequence). The CDR3 here is CSAPGGGDRGRSSYEQYF. The CDR3 DNA reads as TGCAGTGCCCCTGGGGGGGGGGACAGGGGCCGGAGCTCCTACGAGCAGTACTTC.

The genes are TRBV2 and TRBJ1-5, with 7 bases aligning to TRBD1. Unmatched junction bases numbered 6, after V lost 6 bases and J lost 1 base. CDR1 is SNHLY and CDR2 is FYNNEI in the germline V gene. The CDR3 is 15 amino acids. CDR3 coding DNA: TGTGCCAGCAGCGGGACAGTCGGGAGCAATCAGCCCCAGCATTTT. Translating gives CASSGTVGSNQPQHF.

The table lists this clonotype with many counts. The chain links TRBV7-9 to TRBJ2-1, with D unclear. The V end lost 5 bases, the J end lost 2 bases, and 16 bases lay between the germline ends. The CDR3 is made up of 16 amino acids. Germline V gives CDR1 SEHNR, CDR2 FQNEAQ (reference sequence). The chain's CDR3 is CASSPTLRTPYNEQFF. DNA for the CDR3: TGTGCCAGCAGCCCCACTCTCCGGACCCCCTACAATGAGCAGTTCTTC.

This clonotype has a single count. V gene TRBV5-1 combines with J gene TRBJ2-2, with 8 bases lining up with TRBD1. V shed 4 bases, J shed 7 bases, and the junction held 9 bases outside the gene matches. The CDR3 spans 15 residues. Looked up from germline, CDR1 is SGHRS and CDR2 is YFSETQ. CDR3 in amino acids: CASSPRTGKNGELFF. The CDR3, as DNA: TGCGCCAGCAGCCCAAGGACAGGGAAGAACGGGGAGCTGTTTTTT.

In this sample, this clonotype turned up many times. The chain has TRBV9 and TRBJ2-1; a possible D gene is TRBD1 (6 bases). V lost 6 bases to trimming and J lost 6 bases, with 22 bases between them. CDR1 and CDR2 (germline): SGDLS, YYNGEE. The CDR3 covers 16 residues. CDR3 DNA: TGTGCCAGCACTGCACCGGACAGTTCCCACTTCAATGAGCAGTTCTTC. Protein sequence: CASTAPDSSHFNEQFF. The entire variable domain, with the rest obtained from reference TRBV9 and TRBJ2-1, is as follows: DSGVTQTPKHLITATGQRVTLRCSPRSGDLSVYWYQQSLDQGLQFLIQYYNGEERAKGNILERFSAQQFPDLHSELNLSSLELGDSALYFCASTAPDSSHFNEQFFGPGTRLTVL.